The present TCR beta chain was sequenced within a study of follicular helper T cells after annual influenza vaccination. Time point here: 2015-2016 season, pre-vaccination. Adults were given seasonal inactivated influenza vaccine, and blood CD4 subsets were sorted before and after vaccination. TCRdb's copy holds only in-frame clones and misses some; the assay was immunoSEQ multiplex PCR. The table records thousands of clones, around 85% of them present only once. The germline V gene encodes CDR1 KGHSH and CDR2 LQKENI. V gave up 3 bases and J gave up 4 bases, with 9 bases separating them. This CDR3 spans 13 amino acids.

The receptor was derived from an adult who received the influenza vaccine. This rearrangement joins TRBV18 to TRBJ1-2, with D unresolved. The material was CXCR5+ CD38- circulating T follicular helper cells from blood, obtained on the day of influenza vaccination. Subset in this sample: circulating Tfh, non-naive CD4+CXCR5+PD-1+ (ICOS+CD38+ or ICOS-CD38-). For the CDR3, the DNA is TGTGCCAGCTCACCTGAACAGACCTATGGCTACACCTTC. Translated, it gives CASSPEQTYGYTF. Drawing the rest from reference TRBV18 and TRBJ1-2, the complete variable domain is NAGVMQNPRHLVRRRGQEARLRCSPMKGHSHVYWYRQLPEEGLKFMVYLQKENIIDESGMPKERFSAEFPKEGPSILRIQQVVRGDSAAYFCASSPEQTYGYTFGSGTRLTVV.